This TCR beta chain is drawn from a study of blood T cell repertoires in COVID-19. For the study at large: Samples came from the United States, Italy and Spain, spanning acute and convalescent COVID-19. The cDNA or gDNA used as material had been derived from T cells, B-cell-depleted T cells, or PBMCs.

In the source study's methods: Amplified reference gene primers provided the basis for estimating nucleated cell counts. Here immunoSEQ multiplex PCR was the method, and the copy in TCRdb shows in-frame clones only, minus some. V and J calls and clone size are those listed in that table; D and trimming were worked out from the DNA. In the table there are approximately 260,000 clones, roughly 89% of which are singletons. The source of this sequence is a woman aged 40 to 50 who had recovered from COVID-19. Sample: peripheral blood.

This CDR3 reads CATSRDWDRRRLKNQYGYTF. Written as DNA, the CDR3 is TGTGCCACCAGCAGAGATTGGGATCGGAGGCGACTCAAAAATCAATATGGCTACACCTTC. The chain has TRBV15 and TRBJ1-2; the D is unclear. CDR1 LNHNV and CDR2 YYDKDF come from the germline V gene (reference sequence). With 0 bases removed from V and 5 bases from J, the gap between germline ends came to 28 bases. The CDR3 consists of 20 residues.